Below, one T cell receptor (beta chain) is given with its context. This specimen belongs to a study of T cell changes during pregnancy in multiple sclerosis. The CDR3 extends over 16 amino acids. Germline-derived CDR1 and CDR2 are SGHRS and YFSETQ. The V gene lost 0 bases and the J gene lost 3 bases, with 15 bases spanning the gap. This table comes from immunoSEQ multiplex PCR, and its TCRdb copy is limited to in-frame clones, with some not included. Of 100,000 or so clones in the sample, 90% are singletons; the top ten hold around 0.78%. This chain links TRBV5-1 with TRBJ1-1, with D maybe TRBD1 (5 bases). Here the sequenced sample was peripheral blood, taken in the second trimester of pregnancy. This receptor was obtained from a female donor in good health, enrolled as a control in a pregnancy study. CDR3 sequence (DNA): TGCGCCAGCAGCTTGGAGCAGGGAGGATTCGACACTGAAGCTTTCTTT. Encoded protein: CASSLEQGGFDTEAFF.